The 19 T cell receptor beta chains below come from one sample, sequenced in a study of CD8 T cells in ankylosing spondylitis. General study points: A TCR beta motif made of fewer than ten highly homologous variants seemed typical of ankylosing spondylitis blood.

Via MiXCR, TCRdb re-called the 5' RACE reads, giving one row per CDR3 protein. Of hundreds of thousands of distinct CDR3 sequences listed, about 24% are singletons. No antigen is known for these receptors. Sequencing was done on a sample of blood, either unsorted or a sorted T cell fraction (not recorded which). These receptors were collected from a male donor with ankylosing spondylitis.

This clonotype appeared a few times. This chain uses TRBV20-1 with TRBJ1-6, with D perhaps TRBD1 (6 bases). Germline V gene lookup returns CDR1 DFQATT and CDR2 SNEGSKA (reference sequence). The CDR3 extends over 12 amino acids. V lost 5 bases and J lost 7, with 9 bases in between. The CDR3 region is CSAVGGNSPLHF. The CDR3 DNA is TGCAGTGCTGTGGGGGGCAATTCACCCCTCCACTTT.

This clonotype turned up a few times. This sequence joins TRBV7-2 and TRBJ2-7; D is perhaps TRBD2 (5 bases). Trimming cost V 0 bases and J 2 bases, with 8 bases left between them. The germline V gene has CDR1 SGHTA and CDR2 FQGNSA. The CDR3 loop spans 14 amino acids. This CDR3 reads CASSLASATYEQYF. Written as DNA, the CDR3 is TGTGCCAGCAGCTTAGCTAGCGCTACCTACGAGCAGTACTTC.

There are a few counts of this clonotype. The chain carries TRBV12-3 or TRBV12-4 and TRBJ2-1; the match to TRBD1 covers 7 bases. V lost 5 bases to trimming and J lost 4 bases; unmatched junction nucleotides: 5. The CDR3 runs 14 residues. The CDR3, as DNA: TGTGCCAGCAGTATTACGGGACAGTACAATGAGCAGTTCTTC. The encoded protein is CASSITGQYNEQFF.

This sequence joins TRBV24-1 and TRBJ2-7; D call uncertain. Germline V CDR1 and CDR2: KGHDR, SFDVKD. The CDR3 is 13 residues long. V dropped 3 bases and J dropped 1 base, with 6 bases sitting between them. The CDR3 spells CATSDHKSYEQYF. The CDR3 DNA reads TGTGCCACCAGTGATCATAAATCCTACGAGCAGTACTTC.

This clonotype was seen only a few times. The chain couples TRBV7-8 to TRBJ1-1; TRBD1 matches at 10 bases. Germline V gene data show CDR1 as SGHVS and CDR2 as FQNEAQ. Losses at the gene ends were 5 bases for V and 2 bases for J; bases not matched to a gene: 5. The CDR3 contains 15 residues. In DNA form, the CDR3 reads TGTGCCAGCAGCCAAGGGACAGGGGAAAACACTGAAGCTTTCTTT. Its protein product is CASSQGTGENTEAFF. Full variable domain (rest looked up from reference TRBV7-8 and TRBJ1-1): GAGVSQSPRYKVAKRGQDVALRCDPISGHVSLFWYQQALGQGPEFLTYFQNEAQLDKSGLPSDRFFAERPEGSVSTLKIQRTQQEDSAVYLCASSQGTGENTEAFFGQGTRLTVV.

The chain couples TRBV7-6 to TRBJ2-3; 10 positions agree with TRBD2. The CDR3 runs to 16 residues. Germline V CDR1 and CDR2: SGHVS, FNYEAQ. Trimming removed 2 bases from V and 4 bases from J; junction bases left unmatched: 6. The chain's CDR3 is CASSLISGRASDTQYF. The CDR3, as DNA: TGTGCCAGCAGCTTAATAAGCGGGAGGGCCTCAGATACGCAGTATTTT.

The rearrangement links TRBV11-2 to TRBJ2-3, with 11 bases that match TRBD2. Looked up from germline, CDR1 is SGHAT and CDR2 is FQNNGV. J lost 0 bases, V lost 5 bases, and 10 bases had no gene match. The CDR3 is 18 amino acids. CDR3 DNA sequence: TGTGCCAGCAGCCGCAGAGGGACTAGCGGCCGTAGCACAGATACGCAGTATTTT. It specifies CASSRRGTSGRSTDTQYF.

In this sample, this clonotype turned up many times. V gene TRBV20-1 combines with J gene TRBJ1-2; TRBD1 might be the D (5 bases). Germline V lookup: CDR1 DFQATT, CDR2 SNEGSKA (reference sequence). The CDR3 length is 14 residues. Trimming left V 0 bases short and J 3 bases short, with 11 bases between. CDR3 sequence reads: CSARDGRADYGYTF. As DNA, the CDR3 is TGCAGTGCTAGAGATGGCAGGGCGGACTATGGCTACACCTTC.

This chain connects TRBV5-1 to TRBJ2-1, with 11 bases matching TRBD1. Germline V gives CDR1 SGHRS, CDR2 YFSETQ. V was clipped by 3 bases and J by 7 bases; unmatched bases: 9. The CDR3 is 16 amino acids. The CDR3 region is CASSSLSGQGDNEQFF. CDR3 sequence (DNA): TGCGCCAGCAGCTCTCTCTCGGGACAGGGGGATAATGAGCAGTTCTTC.

In this sample, this clonotype turned up a few times. J is TRBJ2-1 and V is TRBV12-3 or TRBV12-4; weak D call: TRBD2 (5 bases). The CDR3 has 12 amino acids. Trimming took 6 bases from V and 4 from J, leaving 7 bases between them. Written as DNA, the CDR3 is TGTGCCAGCAGGACGGGGTACAATGAGCAGTTCTTC. This gives the protein CASRTGYNEQFF.

This clonotype has ten or more counts. V usage is TRBV11-2 and J usage is TRBJ2-4, with 8 bases fitting TRBD1. V shed 5 bases and J 5 bases; nucleotides not matched to a gene: 2. The V gene's germline CDR1 is SGHAT and CDR2 FQNNGV. The CDR3 extends over 13 amino acids. DNA for the CDR3: TGTGCCAGCAGCGTGGACAGGGAAAACATTCAGTACTTC. Its protein product is CASSVDRENIQYF.

In this sample, this clonotype turned up a few times. J is TRBJ2-1 and V is TRBV12-3 or TRBV12-4; a weak D match, TRBD1 (6 bases). The CDR3 sequence is 16 residues long. V lost 7 bases to trimming and J lost 8 bases, with 24 bases between them. CDR3 amino acids: CASTQFKAGAWYEQFF. The DNA for the CDR3 is TGTGCCAGCACCCAATTTAAGGCAGGGGCATGGTATGAGCAGTTCTTC.

The CDR3 protein is CATSDLRLRGGGTDTQYF. The CDR3 DNA is TGTGCCACCAGTGATTTACGGCTGAGAGGGGGGGGCACAGATACGCAGTATTTT. The chain joins TRBV24-1 to TRBJ2-3, with D perhaps matching TRBD2 (7 bases). Trimming removed 1 base from V and 1 base from J, with 17 bases in between. Per germline, CDR1 KGHDR and CDR2 SFDVKD. This CDR3 comprises 18 residues.

The genes are TRBV12-3 or TRBV12-4 and TRBJ1-1; 8 nucleotides match TRBD1. Trimming took 2 bases from V and 5 from J; bases not matched to a gene: 7. This CDR3 comprises 15 residues. For the CDR3, the DNA is TGTGCCAGCAGTTTAATGTTCAGGGGGCGGACTGAAGCTTTCTTT. This sequence encodes CASSLMFRGRTEAFF.

Remarks on this clonotype: The junction differs from germline at one of its ends, possibly a read error. The rearrangement links TRBV5-6 to TRBJ2-5, with D possibly TRBD2 on 9 matching bases. Per the germline V gene, CDR1 is SGHDT and CDR2 is YYEEEE. The CDR3 runs to 15 residues. CDR3 protein: CASGLAGGDRETQYF. The CDR3 DNA sequence: TGTGCCAGCGGCTTGGCGGGAGGGGACAGGGAGACCCAGTACTTC.

The V and J genes are TRBV18 and TRBJ2-5; TRBD2 matches 11 bases. The V segment lost 5 bases and the J segment 2 bases; nucleotides outside the gene matches: 4. From germline, CDR1 is KGHSH and CDR2 LQKENI. The CDR3 spans 15 residues. CDR3 DNA sequence: TGTGCCAGCTCAGAGACTAGCGGGAAACAAGAGACCCAGTACTTC. Translating it yields CASSETSGKQETQYF.

The chain carries TRBV3-1 and TRBJ2-7; D is undetermined. The V end was cut by 3 bases, the J end by 5 bases, with 11 bases between. The CDR3 runs to 13 residues. The germline V gene has CDR1 LGHDT and CDR2 YNNKEL (reference sequence). The CDR3 loop is CASSHRQVDEQYF. The CDR3 DNA reads as TGTGCCAGCAGCCATAGGCAGGTTGACGAGCAGTACTTC.

In its sample, this clonotype was seen a few times. The V gene is TRBV20-1, the J gene TRBJ2-7; 13 positions agree with TRBD2. Germline loops: CDR1 DFQATT, CDR2 SNEGSKA (reference sequence). V shed 3 bases, J shed 12 bases, and the junction held 8 bases outside the gene matches. CDR3 length: 13 residues. CDR3 bases: TGCAGTGCTAGGTCACTAGCGGGGGGGTTTCCGTACGTC. Its translation: CSARSLAGGFPYV.

This clonotype appeared a single time. The chain employs TRBV5-6 and TRBJ1-2, with 8 bases identical to TRBD1. V shed 4 bases and J 4 bases; nucleotides not matched to a gene: 6. Looked up from germline, CDR1 is SGHDT and CDR2 is YYEEEE. The CDR3 covers 14 residues. In DNA, the CDR3 is TGTGCCAGCAGCCTTACGACAGGGGCCTATGGCTACACCTTC. Its protein product is CASSLTTGAYGYTF.